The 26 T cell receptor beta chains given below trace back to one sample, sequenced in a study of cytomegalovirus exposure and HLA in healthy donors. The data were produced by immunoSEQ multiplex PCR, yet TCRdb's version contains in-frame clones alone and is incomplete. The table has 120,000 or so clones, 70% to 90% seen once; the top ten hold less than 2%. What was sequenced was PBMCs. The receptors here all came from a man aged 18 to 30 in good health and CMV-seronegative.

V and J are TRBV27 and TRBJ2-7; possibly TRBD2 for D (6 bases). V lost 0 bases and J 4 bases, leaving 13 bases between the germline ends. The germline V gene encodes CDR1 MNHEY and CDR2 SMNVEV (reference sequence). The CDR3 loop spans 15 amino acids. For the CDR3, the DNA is TGTGCCAGCAGTTTATCGTTCGGGAGCTCGTACGAGCAGTACTTC. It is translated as CASSLSFGSSYEQYF.

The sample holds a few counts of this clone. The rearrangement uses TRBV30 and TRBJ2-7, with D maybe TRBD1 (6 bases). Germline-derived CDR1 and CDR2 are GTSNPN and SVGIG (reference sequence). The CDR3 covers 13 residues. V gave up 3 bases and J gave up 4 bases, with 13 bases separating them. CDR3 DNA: TGTGCCTGGAGCCCCTCAGGGGTGTACGAGCAGTACTTC. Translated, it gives CAWSPSGVYEQYF.

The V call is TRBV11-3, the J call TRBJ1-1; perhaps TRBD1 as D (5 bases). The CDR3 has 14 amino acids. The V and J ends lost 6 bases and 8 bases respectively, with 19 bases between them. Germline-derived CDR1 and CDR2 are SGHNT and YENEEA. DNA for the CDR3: TGTGCCAGCAGTTATGACAGCCTGGGTATGGAAGCTTTCTTT. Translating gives CASSYDSLGMEAFF.

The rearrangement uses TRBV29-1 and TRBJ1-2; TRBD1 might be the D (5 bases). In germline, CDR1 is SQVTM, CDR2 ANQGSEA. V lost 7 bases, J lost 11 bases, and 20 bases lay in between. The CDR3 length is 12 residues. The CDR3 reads CSGGTDYSGYTF. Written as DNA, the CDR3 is TGCAGCGGCGGGACTGACTATTCCGGATACACCTTC.

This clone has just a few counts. The CDR3 here is CASSHRDRNSPLHF. The DNA for the CDR3 is TGTGCCAGCAGTCACAGGGATCGGAATTCACCCCTCCACTTT. The chain carries TRBV6-5 and TRBJ1-6; perhaps TRBD1 as D (6 bases). V lost 5 bases to trimming and J lost 7 bases, with 12 bases between them. The CDR3 totals 14 residues. Looked up from germline, CDR1 is MNHEY and CDR2 is SVGAGI.

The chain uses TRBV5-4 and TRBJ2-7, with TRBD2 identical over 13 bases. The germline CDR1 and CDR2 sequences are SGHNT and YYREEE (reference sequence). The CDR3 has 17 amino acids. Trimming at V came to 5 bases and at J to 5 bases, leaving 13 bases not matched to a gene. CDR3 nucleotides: TGTGCCAGCAGTCCGGGACTAGCGGGAACTGTGGAAGACGAGCAGTACTTC. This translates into CASSPGLAGTVEDEQYF.

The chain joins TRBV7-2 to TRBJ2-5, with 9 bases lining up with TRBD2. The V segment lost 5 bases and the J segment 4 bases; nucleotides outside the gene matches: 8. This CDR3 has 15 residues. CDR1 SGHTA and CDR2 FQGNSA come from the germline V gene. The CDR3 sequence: CASSRRGGAIETQYF. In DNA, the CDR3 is TGTGCCAGCAGCCGTCGCGGGGGGGCCATAGAGACCCAGTACTTC.

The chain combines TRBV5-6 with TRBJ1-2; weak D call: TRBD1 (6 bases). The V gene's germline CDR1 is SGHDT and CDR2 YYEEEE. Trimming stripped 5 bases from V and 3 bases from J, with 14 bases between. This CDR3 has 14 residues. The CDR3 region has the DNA TGTGCCAGCAGTTCCGCCGGGGGGCACTATGGCTACACCTTC. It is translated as CASSSAGGHYGYTF.

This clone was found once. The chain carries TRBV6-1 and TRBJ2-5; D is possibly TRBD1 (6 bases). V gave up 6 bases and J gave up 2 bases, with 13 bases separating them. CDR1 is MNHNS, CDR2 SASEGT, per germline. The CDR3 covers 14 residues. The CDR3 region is CASRDSQGQETQYF. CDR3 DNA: TGTGCCAGCAGAGACTCACAGGGACAAGAGACCCAGTACTTC.

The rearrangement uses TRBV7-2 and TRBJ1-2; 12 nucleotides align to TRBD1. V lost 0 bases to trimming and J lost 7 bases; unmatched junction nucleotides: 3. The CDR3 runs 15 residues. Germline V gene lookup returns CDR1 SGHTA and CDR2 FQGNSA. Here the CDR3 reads CASSLAGQGALGYTF. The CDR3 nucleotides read TGTGCCAGCAGCTTAGCGGGACAGGGGGCGCTTGGCTACACCTTC.

The CDR3 DNA is TGTGCCAGCAGCTTAGGACTAAGGGAGCTGTTTTTT. It is translated as CASSLGLRELFF. The chain links TRBV11-3 to TRBJ2-2; D is possibly TRBD2 (5 bases). The CDR3 runs to 12 residues. Looked up from germline, CDR1 is SGHNT and CDR2 is YENEEA. Trimming stripped 1 base from V and 9 bases from J, with 6 bases between.

CDR3 DNA sequence: TGTGCCACCTTAGACAGGGGACTAAATGAGCAGTTCTTC. It codes for CATLDRGLNEQFF. The gene calls are TRBV28 and TRBJ2-1, with D maybe TRBD1 (8 bases). Germline V gives CDR1 MDHEN, CDR2 SYDVKM. There are 13 residues in the CDR3. Trimming cost V 10 bases and J 7 bases, with 17 bases left between them. The full variable domain, completed using reference TRBV28 and TRBJ2-1, is DVKVTQSSRYLVKRTGEKVFLECVQDMDHENMFWYRQDPGLGLRLIYFSYDVKMKEKGDIPEGYSVSREKKERFSLILESASTNQTSMYLCATLDRGLNEQFFGPGTRLTVL.

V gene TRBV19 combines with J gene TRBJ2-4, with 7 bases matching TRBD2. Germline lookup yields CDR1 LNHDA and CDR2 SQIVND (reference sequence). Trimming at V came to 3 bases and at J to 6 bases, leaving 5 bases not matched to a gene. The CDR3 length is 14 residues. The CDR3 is CASSMGGKGNIQYF. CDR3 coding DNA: TGTGCCAGTAGTATGGGAGGGAAGGGAAACATTCAGTACTTC.

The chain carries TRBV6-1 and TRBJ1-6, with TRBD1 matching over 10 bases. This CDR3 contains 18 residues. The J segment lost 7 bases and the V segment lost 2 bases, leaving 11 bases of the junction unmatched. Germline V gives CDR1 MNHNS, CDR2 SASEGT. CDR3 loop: CASSEYLRDRGRNSPLHF. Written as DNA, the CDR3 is TGTGCCAGCAGTGAATATCTTAGGGACAGGGGTAGGAATTCACCCCTCCACTTT.

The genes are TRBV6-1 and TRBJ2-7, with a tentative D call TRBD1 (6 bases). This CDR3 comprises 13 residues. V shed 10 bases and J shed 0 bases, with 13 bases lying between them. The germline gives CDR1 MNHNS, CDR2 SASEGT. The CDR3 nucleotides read TGTGCCACCGCAATGGACAGCTCCTACGAGCAGTACTTC. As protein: CATAMDSSYEQYF.

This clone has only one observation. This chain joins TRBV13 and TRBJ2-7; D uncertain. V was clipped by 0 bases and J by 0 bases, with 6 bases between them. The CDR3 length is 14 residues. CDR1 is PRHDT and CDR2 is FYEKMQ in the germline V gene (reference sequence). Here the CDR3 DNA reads TGTGCCAGCAGCTTAGGACTAAACTCCTACGAGCAGTACTTC. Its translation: CASSLGLNSYEQYF.

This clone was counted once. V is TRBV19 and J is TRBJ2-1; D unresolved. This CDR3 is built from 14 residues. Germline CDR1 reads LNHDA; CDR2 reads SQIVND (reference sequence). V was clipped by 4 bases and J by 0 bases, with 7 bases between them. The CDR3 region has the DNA TGTGCCAGTAGTACTTTGAGCTCCTACAATGAGCAGTTCTTC. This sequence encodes CASSTLSSYNEQFF.

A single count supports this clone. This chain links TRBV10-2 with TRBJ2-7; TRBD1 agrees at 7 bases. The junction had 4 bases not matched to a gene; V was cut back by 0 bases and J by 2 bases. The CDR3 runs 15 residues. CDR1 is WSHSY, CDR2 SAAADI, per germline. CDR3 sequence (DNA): TGCGCCAGCAGTGAGTCGACAGGGAGCACCTACGAGCAGTACTTC. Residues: CASSESTGSTYEQYF.

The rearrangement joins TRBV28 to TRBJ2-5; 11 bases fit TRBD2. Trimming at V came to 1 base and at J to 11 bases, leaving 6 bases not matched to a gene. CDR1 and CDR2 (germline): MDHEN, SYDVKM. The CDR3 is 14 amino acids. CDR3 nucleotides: TGTGCCAGCAGTTTATCACTAGCGGGGGCCATACAGTACTTC. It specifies CASSLSLAGAIQYF.

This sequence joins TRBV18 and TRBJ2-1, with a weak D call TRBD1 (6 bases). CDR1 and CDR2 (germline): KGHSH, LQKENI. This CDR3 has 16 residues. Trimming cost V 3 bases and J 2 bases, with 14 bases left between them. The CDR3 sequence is CASSPPQGTTYNEQFF. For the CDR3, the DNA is TGTGCCAGCTCACCCCCCCAGGGGACCACCTACAATGAGCAGTTCTTC.

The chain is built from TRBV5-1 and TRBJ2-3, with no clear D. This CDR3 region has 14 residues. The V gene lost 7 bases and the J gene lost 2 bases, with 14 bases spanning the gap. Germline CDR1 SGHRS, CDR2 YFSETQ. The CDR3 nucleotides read TGCGCCAGCCGACTCTCGTCTGACACAGATACGCAGTATTTT. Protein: CASRLSSDTDTQYF.

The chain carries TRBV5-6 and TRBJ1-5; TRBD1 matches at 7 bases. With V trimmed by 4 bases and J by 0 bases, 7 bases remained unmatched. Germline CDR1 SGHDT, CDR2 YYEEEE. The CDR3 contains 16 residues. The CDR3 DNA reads TGTGCCAGCAGCCTACAGGGGCCCTATAGCAATCAGCCCCAGCATTTT. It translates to CASSLQGPYSNQPQHF.

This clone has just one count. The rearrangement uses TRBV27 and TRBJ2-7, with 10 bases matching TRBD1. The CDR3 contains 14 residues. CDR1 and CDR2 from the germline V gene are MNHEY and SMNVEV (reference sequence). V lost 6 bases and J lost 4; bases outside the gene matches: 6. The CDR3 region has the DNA TGTGCCAGCAGGGGACAGGGGATAAAGTACGAGCAGTACTTC. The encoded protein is CASRGQGIKYEQYF.

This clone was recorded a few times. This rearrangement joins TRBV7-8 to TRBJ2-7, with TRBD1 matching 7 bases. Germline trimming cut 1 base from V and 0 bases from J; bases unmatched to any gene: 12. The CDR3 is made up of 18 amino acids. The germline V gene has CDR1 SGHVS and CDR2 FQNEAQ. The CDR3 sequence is CASSLDRDRVNPSYEQYF. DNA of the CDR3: TGTGCCAGCAGCTTAGACCGGGACAGAGTTAATCCCTCCTACGAGCAGTACTTC.

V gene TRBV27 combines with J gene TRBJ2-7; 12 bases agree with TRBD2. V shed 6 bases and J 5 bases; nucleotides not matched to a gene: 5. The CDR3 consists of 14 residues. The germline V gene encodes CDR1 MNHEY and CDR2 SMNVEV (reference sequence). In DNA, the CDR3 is TGTGCCAGCAGAACTAGCGGGGGGATCCACGAGCAGTACTTC. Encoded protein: CASRTSGGIHEQYF.

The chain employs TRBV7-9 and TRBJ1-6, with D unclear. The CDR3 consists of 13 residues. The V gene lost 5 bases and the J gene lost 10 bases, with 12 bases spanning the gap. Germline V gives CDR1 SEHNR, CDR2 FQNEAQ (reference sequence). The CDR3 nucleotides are TGTGCCAGCAGCCCCTCTTTGACATCACCCCTCCACTTT. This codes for CASSPSLTSPLHF.